Each of the 12 T cell receptor beta chains below was sequenced from the same sample in a study of blood T cell repertoires in COVID-19. The method was immunoSEQ multiplex PCR; TCRdb's version includes in-frame clones alone and lacks a portion of them. Found here are 200,000 to 300,000 clones, around 86% of them singletons; the top ten hold roughly 4.9%. The sample comprised peripheral blood. Source of these receptors: a woman aged 60-75 years with COVID-19, enrolled during active disease.

The V and J genes are TRBV15 and TRBJ1-6; the match to TRBD1 covers 12 bases. J was trimmed by 8 bases and V by 0 bases; bases with no gene match: 8. The CDR3 spans 18 residues. Germline lookup yields CDR1 LNHNV and CDR2 YYDKDF (reference sequence). The DNA for the CDR3 is TGTGCCACCAGCAGAGATCCCCCGGGACAGGGGGCTTATTCACCCCTCCACTTT. Amino acid sequence: CATSRDPPGQGAYSPLHF. Drawing the rest from reference TRBV15 and TRBJ1-6, the complete variable domain is DAMVIQNPRYQVTQFGKPVTLSCSQTLNHNVMYWYQQKSSQAPKLLFHYYDKDFNNEADTPDNFQSRRPNTSFCFLDIRSPGLGDTAMYLCATSRDPPGQGAYSPLHFGNGTRLTVT.

This clone was counted once. The chain is built from TRBV4-2 and TRBJ2-1, with 8 bases matching TRBD2. Per germline, CDR1 LGHNA and CDR2 YNFKEQ. J was trimmed by 9 bases and V by 4 bases; bases with no gene match: 14. The CDR3 loop spans 16 amino acids. The CDR3 spells CASSRLGLGGDAEQFF. The CDR3 nucleotides read TGTGCCAGCAGCCGATTGGGACTAGGAGGGGACGCTGAGCAGTTCTTC.

This chain joins TRBV27 and TRBJ1-4, with D perhaps TRBD1 (5 bases). With 6 bases removed from V and 7 bases from J, the gap between germline ends came to 21 bases. The germline V gene has CDR1 MNHEY and CDR2 SMNVEV (reference sequence). This CDR3 comprises 16 residues. The DNA of the CDR3 is TGTGCCAGCAGGGACACAAAGGGAAGCCTCCGTGAAAAACTGTTTTTT. Protein sequence: CASRDTKGSLREKLFF.

The CDR3 coding sequence is TGCAGCGGACGGGAACCGGAGACCCAGTACTTC. It specifies CSGREPETQYF. This chain joins TRBV29-1 and TRBJ2-5, with D maybe TRBD2 (5 bases). V lost 7 bases, J lost 5 bases, and 11 bases lay in between. Germline-derived CDR1 and CDR2 are SQVTM and ANQGSEA. CDR3 length: 11 residues.

This chain connects TRBV6-5 to TRBJ1-5; D is ambiguous. The V end was cut by 0 bases, the J end by 8 bases, with 8 bases between. There are 13 residues in the CDR3. Germline V CDR1 and CDR2: MNHEY, SVGAGI. CDR3 protein: CASSYSITEPQHF. CDR3 bases: TGTGCCAGCAGTTACTCGATAACTGAGCCCCAGCATTTT.

The rearrangement links TRBV18 to TRBJ1-1; 7 bases line up with TRBD1. Unmatched junction bases numbered 4, after V lost 3 bases and J lost 3 bases. The CDR3 is made up of 14 amino acids. In germline, CDR1 is KGHSH, CDR2 LQKENI. In nucleotides, the CDR3 is TGTGCCAGCTCACCCGTACAGGGGTACACTGAAGCTTTCTTT. Translating it yields CASSPVQGYTEAFF.

This clone was counted once. This chain uses TRBV10-3 with TRBJ1-5; possibly TRBD1 for D (6 bases). This CDR3 spans 13 amino acids. Germline CDR1 reads ENHRY; CDR2 reads SYGVKD. The ends were cut back, 4 bases at V and 5 bases at J, with 9 bases in the middle. The CDR3 spells CAISGTAHQPQHF. CDR3 coding DNA: TGTGCCATCAGTGGGACAGCCCATCAGCCCCAGCATTTT.

The rearrangement uses TRBV2 and TRBJ2-6; D call uncertain. Trimming left V 4 bases short and J 0 bases short, with 10 bases between. This CDR3 is 16 amino acids long. Germline CDR1 reads SNHLY; CDR2 reads FYNNEI. The CDR3 sequence is CASSAVDYSGANVLTF. As DNA, the CDR3 is TGTGCCAGCAGTGCCGTAGATTACTCTGGGGCCAACGTCCTGACTTTC.

V usage is TRBV7-9 and J usage is TRBJ2-1; D is possibly TRBD1 (6 bases). This CDR3 contains 16 residues. Trimming cost V 5 bases and J 4 bases, with 18 bases left between them. Looked up from germline, CDR1 is SEHNR and CDR2 is FQNEAQ (reference sequence). CDR3 protein: CASSPYRDTVYNEQFF. The CDR3 nucleotides read TGTGCCAGCAGCCCGTACCGGGACACAGTGTACAATGAGCAGTTCTTC.

The rearrangement joins TRBV18 to TRBJ2-5, with 9 bases lining up with TRBD1. The CDR3 is 16 amino acids. V lost 2 bases, J lost 1 base, and 5 bases stayed unmatched. Germline V gene sequence: CDR1 KGHSH, CDR2 LQKENI. This CDR3 is CASSPGTGSFQETQYF. The CDR3 coding sequence is TGTGCCAGCTCACCAGGGACAGGGAGTTTCCAAGAGACCCAGTACTTC. The whole variable domain, filled in from reference TRBV18 and TRBJ2-5, reads NAGVMQNPRHLVRRRGQEARLRCSPMKGHSHVYWYRQLPEEGLKFMVYLQKENIIDESGMPKERFSAEFPKEGPSILRIQQVVRGDSAAYFCASSPGTGSFQETQYFGPGTRLLVL.

V is TRBV13 and J is TRBJ1-1; 7 nucleotides align to TRBD1. CDR1 and CDR2 (germline): PRHDT, FYEKMQ (reference sequence). This CDR3 is built from 17 residues. V lost 8 bases and J lost 3; bases outside the gene matches: 18. This CDR3 reads CASGTIDLWGTDTEAFF. In DNA, the CDR3 is TGTGCCAGCGGCACCATCGACCTCTGGGGGACAGACACTGAAGCTTTCTTT.

The chain combines TRBV7-2 with TRBJ2-1; D remains ambiguous. V lost 5 bases, J lost 1 base, and 9 bases lay in between. The CDR3 consists of 14 residues. Per germline, CDR1 SGHTA and CDR2 FQGNSA. CDR3 loop: CASSLSLSYNEQFF. The CDR3 DNA reads as TGTGCCAGCAGCCTGTCGTTATCCTACAATGAGCAGTTCTTC.